This T cell receptor (beta chain) derives from a study of cytomegalovirus exposure and HLA in healthy donors. Study-wide findings and caveats: Later analysis placed DRB1 highest and HLA-C lowest in TCR association rates, which differed by HLA locus. The study designated 150 or so TCR beta chains cytomegalovirus-associated.

While unrecorded immune exposures were likely, the donors were nominally healthy when sampled. The PCR had 60 Vbeta and 13 Jbeta primers. The method was immunoSEQ multiplex PCR; TCRdb's version includes in-frame clones alone and lacks a portion of them. The table lists approximately 250,000 clones, around four fifths of them singletons. In regard to this clone: Its antigen is not identified.

The sample was PBMCs. The receptor was derived from a boy between 10 and 17 years old in good health and CMV-seronegative.

The CDR3 region is CASSEYGGSAYGYTF. The CDR3 bases are TGTGCCAGCAGTGAATACGGGGGTTCGGCCTATGGCTACACCTTC. J is TRBJ1-2 and V is TRBV25-1, with a weak D call TRBD1 (5 bases). The CDR3 loop spans 15 amino acids. The V end lost 0 bases, the J end lost 4 bases, and 12 bases lay between the germline ends. Per the germline V gene, CDR1 is MGHDK and CDR2 is SYGVNS.